The clone carrying this T cell receptor (beta chain) was observed many times. Its antigen remains unidentified. The sample comes from a study of T cells after yellow fever vaccination. Study summary: SMART-Seq v4 Ultra Low Input handled preparation of low-cell-number fractions.

TCRdb reprocessed the 5' RACE reads via MiXCR and lists one record per CDR3 protein. In the table there are 250,000 to 400,000 distinct CDR3 sequences, roughly 4.3% of which are singletons. The study's findings and limits: Faster peaking, at day 5 versus 15, marked a secondary response that was weaker. Although most clonotypes did not, a small share appeared in both CD4 and CD8 compartments. Once the booster was given, most primary-vaccination clones reappeared, at approximately 97% for CD4 and approximately 88% for CD8.

The TCR originated in a man younger than 35 who received the YFV17D yellow fever vaccine. Sequenced here: PBMCs, sampled 5 days after the yellow fever booster vaccination.

For the CDR3, the DNA is TGCGCCAGCAGCCAAGATTTTCGAGGGGGGGCCAGGGAGACCCAGTACTTC. It translates to CASSQDFRGGARETQYF. The rearrangement links TRBV4-3 to TRBJ2-5, with D possibly TRBD2 on 7 matching bases. The V and J ends lost 0 bases and 5 bases respectively, with 19 bases between them. The germline V gene encodes CDR1 LGHNA and CDR2 YSLEER. The CDR3 spans 17 residues.